This T cell receptor beta chain came from a study of shared clonotypes between healthy human individuals. Regarding the study as a whole: Generally, naive subsets (rather than memory subsets) showed larger estimated richness.

Per germline, CDR1 MNHEY and CDR2 SVGAGI. V lost 6 bases and J 2 bases, leaving 4 bases between the germline ends. The CDR3 extends over 11 amino acids. Concerning this clone itself: Its antigen remains unidentified. This same CDR3 is encoded by further DNA sequences in the sample.

TCRdb keeps only in-frame clones here, not all; method: immunoSEQ multiplex PCR. In the table there are millions of clones, over 85% of which are singletons. The clonotype was recovered from a man between 18 and 35 years old in good health. The rearrangement joins TRBV6-5 to TRBJ2-5, with D uncertain. Sequencing input: naive CD4+ T cells sorted from blood. Noted subset: CD45RA+ positively selected. CDR3 DNA sequence: TGTGCCAGCAGCCTACAAGAGACCCAGTACTTC. Its protein is CASSLQETQYF.